This T cell receptor (beta chain) was identified in a study of human T cells and chemical hapten exposure. At the level of the study: Each patch test put 0.01% DPC on the upper back, and results were read at 6 days. The study enrolled mostly female patients with alopecia areata, totalis or universalis. Broader study findings: Higher patch test scores went with higher counts of PT1 expanded TCRs.

The CDR3 runs to 15 residues. Trimming cost V 5 bases and J 4 bases, with 14 bases left between them. Per the germline V gene, CDR1 is SEHNR and CDR2 is FQNEAQ (reference sequence). Time point described: patch test 1, 2 weeks after DPC sensitization. As for treatment: therapeutic diphenylcyclopropenone sensitization with weekly scalp DPC. With regard to this clonotype: What it binds is unknown.

As the library was built, unique molecular identifiers were attached to individual cDNA molecules. MiXCR, run by TCRdb on the RACE reads, gives a single entry per CDR3 protein. The repertoire includes under 120,000 distinct CDR3 sequences, 9.5% to 11% of them detected once, and approximately 3.5% sits in the top ten. The TCR originated in a woman aged 40-49 years with alopecia areata. Some clones in this sample may be carry-over from other donors' samples. The sequencing here drew on whole blood, taken in connection with sensitization to the hapten diphenylcyclopropenone (DPC). The chain combines TRBV7-9 with TRBJ2-2, with unresolved D. The CDR3 region is CASSPMSWGTGELFF. The CDR3 DNA is TGTGCCAGCAGCCCCATGAGTTGGGGCACCGGGGAGCTGTTTTTT. Filled out from reference TRBV7-9 and TRBJ2-2, the complete variable domain reads DTGVSQNPRHKITKRGQNVTFRCDPISEHNRLYWYRQTLGQGPEFLTYFQNEAQLEKSRLLSDRFSAERPKGSFSTLEIQRTEQGDSAMYLCASSPMSWGTGELFFGEGSRLTVL.